This T cell receptor (beta chain) emerged from a study of CD8 T cells in Susac syndrome. The RNA input was 0.5 to 1 ug, and it was reverse transcribed with random hexamers. Across 54 Vbeta and 13 Jbeta, TCR beta CDR3 was amplified with immunoSEQ multiplex PCR. TCRdb fed the immunoSEQ multiplex PCR reads into MiXCR, producing one record per CDR3 protein. The sample holds more than 70,000 distinct CDR3 sequences, just under 95% seen once. The control group consisted of healthy donors matched for age and sex. The CD8+ and CD4+ T cells were negatively isolated, with the TEMRA cells enriched by FACS. The CDR3 loop spans 12 amino acids. Trimming cost V 8 bases and J 5 bases; bases outside gene matches: 0. CDR1 and CDR2 from the germline V gene are ENHRY and SYGVKD.

Sequenced input: CD8+ T cells from PBMCs. This TCR came from a human donor in good health. The chain joins TRBV10-3 to TRBJ1-4, with 9 bases aligning to TRBD1. The CDR3 region has the DNA TGTGCCATCGGGACAGGGAATGAAAAACTGTTTTTT. It codes for CAIGTGNEKLFF.